These 20 T cell receptor beta chains were all obtained from the same sample, sequenced in a study of shared clonotypes between healthy human individuals. TCRdb keeps only in-frame clones here, not all; method: immunoSEQ multiplex PCR. The sample has roughly 2,000,000 clones; approximately 95% are singletons. In the naive CD8 group, cells lacked CD45RO and were positively selected for CCR7, so terminally differentiated effector memory CD45RA+ cells were left out. Material for sequencing was naive CD8+ T cells sorted from blood. These receptors all stem from a man aged 18 to 29 in good health.

A few counts support this clone. This chain links TRBV27 with TRBJ2-7, with 12 bases lining up with TRBD2. The germline CDR1 and CDR2 sequences are MNHEY and SMNVEV (reference sequence). With V trimmed by 2 bases and J by 4 bases, 3 bases remained unmatched. The CDR3 has 15 residues. CDR3 DNA: TGTGCCAGCAGTTTAGTTGGACTAGCGGGATACGAGCAGTACTTC. It encodes CASSLVGLAGYEQYF.

Details on this clone: The same CDR3 can be traced to other DNA sequences in this sample. The gene calls are TRBV19 and TRBJ1-1; no clear D. This CDR3 has 14 residues. CDR1 is LNHDA, CDR2 SQIVND, per germline (reference sequence). V was trimmed by 1 base and J by 4 bases, leaving 10 bases between them. The chain's CDR3 is CASSIGEVGTEAFF. In DNA form, the CDR3 reads TGTGCCAGTAGTATAGGGGAGGTCGGCACTGAAGCTTTCTTT.

This rearrangement joins TRBV14 to TRBJ2-7, with D perhaps TRBD1 or TRBD2 (6 bases each). V dropped 0 bases and J dropped 4 bases, with 13 bases sitting between them. The CDR3 loop spans 15 amino acids. CDR1 is SGHDN, CDR2 FVKESK, per germline. The CDR3 DNA reads as TGTGCCAGCAGCCAAGATACCCGGGGGCGGTACGAGCAGTACTTC. Amino acids: CASSQDTRGRYEQYF.

This chain connects TRBV28 to TRBJ2-5; 8 bases match TRBD1. The CDR3 is made up of 14 amino acids. Germline V CDR1 and CDR2: MDHEN, SYDVKM. V was pared by 5 bases and J by 1 base, with 3 bases of the junction left unmatched. CDR3 protein: CASSRTGTQETQYF. The CDR3 bases are TGTGCCAGCAGTAGGACAGGGACCCAAGAGACCCAGTACTTC.

This clone appeared a few times. The same CDR3 can be traced to other DNA sequences in this sample. This sequence joins TRBV28 and TRBJ1-1; D is uncertain. V was clipped by 3 bases and J by 0 bases, with 2 bases between them. In germline, CDR1 is MDHEN, CDR2 SYDVKM. This CDR3 spans 12 amino acids. CDR3 nucleotide sequence: TGTGCCAGCAGTTTTGTGAACACTGAAGCTTTCTTT. It specifies CASSFVNTEAFF.

The chain has TRBV4-1 and TRBJ1-1, with D unresolved. CDR3 length equals 14 residues. Germline CDR1 reads MGHRA; CDR2 reads YSYEKL. The germline V and J ends were trimmed by 0 bases and 1 base, with 6 bases remaining between them. In nucleotides, the CDR3 is TGCGCCAGCAGCCAAGATCGCTGGAACACTGAAGCTTTCTTT. Encoded protein: CASSQDRWNTEAFF.

This rearrangement joins TRBV4-3 to TRBJ2-7; TRBD1 might be the D (6 bases). Germline CDR1 is LGHNA and CDR2 is YSLEER. V was pared by 1 base and J by 5 bases, with 15 bases between. The CDR3 loop spans 15 amino acids. CDR3 sequence: CASSQGLGALHEQYF. Written as DNA, the CDR3 is TGCGCCAGCAGCCAAGGGTTGGGGGCTCTCCACGAGCAGTACTTC.

The V and J genes are TRBV4-1 and TRBJ2-5; 8 nucleotides agree with TRBD2. CDR1 is MGHRA, CDR2 YSYEKL, per germline. The CDR3 consists of 14 residues. V shed 2 bases and J 4 bases; nucleotides not matched to a gene: 3. Here the CDR3 reads CASSQPGLVETQYF. CDR3 DNA sequence: TGCGCCAGCAGCCAACCGGGACTAGTAGAGACCCAGTACTTC.

This chain links TRBV7-2 with TRBJ2-7; D is undetermined. The CDR3 is 13 residues long. Looked up from germline, CDR1 is SGHTA and CDR2 is FQGNSA. V lost 1 base and J 4 bases, leaving 8 bases between the germline ends. The DNA for the CDR3 is TGTGCCAGCAGCTTAGGGTTTACATACGAGCAGTACTTC. Amino acids: CASSLGFTYEQYF. The full variable domain, rest sourced from reference TRBV7-2 and TRBJ2-7, is GAGVSQSPSNKVTEKGKDVELRCDPISGHTALYWYRQSLGQGLEFLIYFQGNSAPDKSGLPSDRFSAERTGGSVSTLTIQRTQQEDSAVYLCASSLGFTYEQYFGPGTRLTVT.

About this clone: Other nucleotide sequences in the sample specify the same CDR3. CDR3 loop: CASSLGGSYEQYF. CDR3 bases: TGTGCCAGCAGTTTAGGGGGCTCCTACGAGCAGTACTTC. The J gene is TRBJ2-7, the V gene TRBV27; D is possibly TRBD1 or TRBD2 (5 bases each). Trimming shortened V by 2 bases and J by 0 bases, and 5 bases separated the two germline ends. Germline V gene lookup returns CDR1 MNHEY and CDR2 SMNVEV (reference sequence). The CDR3 has 13 residues.

In regard to this clone: This may come from a read error, since a much larger clone is one base off. Other DNA sequences in this sample translate to the same CDR3. The chain carries TRBV7-9 and TRBJ2-7; D is unresolved. The CDR3 covers 11 residues. The ends were cut back, 6 bases at V and 0 bases at J, with 3 bases in the middle. Germline lookup yields CDR1 SEHNR and CDR2 FQNEAQ (reference sequence). The CDR3 spells CASSFSYEQYF. DNA for the CDR3: TGTGCCAGCAGTTTCTCCTACGAGCAGTACTTC.

The CDR3 sequence: CASSPVVGFKQPNSPLHF. For the CDR3, the DNA is TGTGCCAGCAGCCCGGTGGTGGGGTTTAAGCAGCCGAATTCACCCCTCCACTTT. The V call is TRBV7-8, the J call TRBJ1-6; D unclear. The ends were cut back, 5 bases at V and 7 bases at J, with 24 bases in the middle. Germline values: CDR1 SGHVS, CDR2 FQNEAQ. The CDR3 contains 18 residues.

The chain couples TRBV21-1 to TRBJ2-7; TRBD2 reflects the table's D call only, with no check against the DNA. TRBV21-1 represents a pseudogene. The CDR3 runs 19 residues. The CDR3 is CASSKAPGGRAQGSYEQYF. The CDR3 DNA is TGTGCCAGCAGCAAAGCCCCGGGCGGGAGGGCGCAGGGCTCCTACGAGCAGTACTTC.

This sequence joins TRBV27 and TRBJ2-2, with D unclear. Between the trimmed V and J ends, which lost 3 bases and 4 bases, there was a span of 6 bases. The CDR3 covers 13 residues. From germline, CDR1 is MNHEY and CDR2 SMNVEV (reference sequence). The CDR3 sequence: CASSFGLTGELFF. The CDR3 nucleotides read TGTGCCAGCAGTTTCGGCCTCACCGGGGAGCTGTTTTTT.

The chain employs TRBV4-1 and TRBJ2-7; perhaps D is TRBD1 or TRBD2 (5 bases each). The CDR3 consists of 16 residues. The germline CDR1 and CDR2 sequences are MGHRA and YSYEKL. Trimming stripped 0 bases from V and 1 base from J, with 13 bases between. CDR3 amino acids: CASSQDLGTVSYEQYF. DNA of the CDR3: TGCGCCAGCAGCCAAGATCTAGGGACGGTATCCTACGAGCAGTACTTC.

This clone occurred a few times. The sample contains more than one DNA sequence encoding this CDR3. The CDR3 nucleotides read TGTGCCAGTAGTATAGCGCAGGGGGCCTACGAGCAGTACTTC. This gives the protein CASSIAQGAYEQYF. The V gene is TRBV19, the J gene TRBJ2-7; 7 bases line up with TRBD1. In germline, CDR1 is LNHDA, CDR2 SQIVND (reference sequence). The length of the CDR3 is 14 residues. V lost 1 base and J lost 2; bases outside the gene matches: 2.

As to this clone: The same CDR3 arises from other DNA sequences in this sample as well. The chain links TRBV5-6 to TRBJ2-5, with a possible D match to TRBD2 (6 bases). The germline V and J ends were trimmed by 0 bases and 3 bases, with 12 bases remaining between them. From germline, CDR1 is SGHDT and CDR2 YYEEEE. CDR3 size: 15 residues. CDR3 in amino acids: CASSLVGRGEETQYF. The CDR3 DNA reads as TGTGCCAGCAGCTTGGTGGGGCGCGGGGAAGAGACCCAGTACTTC.

V usage is TRBV14 and J usage is TRBJ1-4; 8 bases are a match to TRBD1. Unmatched junction bases numbered 6, after V lost 1 base and J lost 5 bases. This CDR3 is 16 amino acids long. Germline V lookup: CDR1 SGHDN, CDR2 FVKESK. For the CDR3, the DNA is TGTGCCAGCAGCCAAGGGACAGGGTGGGGGAATGAAAAACTGTTTTTT. As protein: CASSQGTGWGNEKLFF. The whole variable domain, remainder taken from reference TRBV14 and TRBJ1-4, is EAGVTQFPSHSVIEKGQTVTLRCDPISGHDNLYWYRRVMGKEIKFLLHFVKESKQDESGMPNNRFLAERTGGTYSTLKVQPAELEDSGVYFCASSQGTGWGNEKLFFGSGTQLSVL.

The rearrangement joins TRBV11-2 to TRBJ2-3; unclear D gene. Trimming took 3 bases from V and 6 from J, leaving 19 bases between them. The CDR3 loop spans 16 amino acids. Germline V gene data show CDR1 as SGHAT and CDR2 as FQNNGV. CDR3 DNA: TGTGCCAGCAGCTTTTCTGGGGATTCATTCCTTGATACGCAGTATTTT. It codes for CASSFSGDSFLDTQYF.

Notes on this clone: At the DNA level, this CDR3 is encoded by other sequences in the same sample as well. The J gene is TRBJ1-2, the V gene TRBV2, with a tentative D call TRBD1 (5 bases). Per germline, CDR1 SNHLY and CDR2 FYNNEI. The CDR3 runs to 13 residues. Between the trimmed V and J ends, which lost 3 bases and 5 bases, there was a span of 10 bases. The DNA of the CDR3 is TGTGCCAGCAGTGAGGGGGGAGGTTATGGCTACACCTTC. Its translation: CASSEGGGYGYTF.